A single sample is the source of the 19 T cell receptor beta chains below, sequenced in a study of STAT3 mutations in large granular lymphocyte leukemia. Clones were read by immunoSEQ multiplex PCR, and TCRdb kept only the in-frame ones, dropping some. The data show roughly 40,000 clones, roughly 81% seen once. The antigens for these receptors are not known. Overall study findings and caveats: In T-cell large granular lymphocyte leukemia, about half of patients showed multiple immunodominant subclonotypes.

Material for sequencing was PBMCs. These receptors came from a human donor with T large granular lymphocyte leukemia. Some clones in this sample may be carry-over from other donors' samples.

This clone was seen more than once but under ten times. The chain couples TRBV19 to TRBJ1-5; weak D call: TRBD1 (5 bases). CDR1 LNHDA and CDR2 SQIVND come from the germline V gene (reference sequence). This CDR3 has 14 residues. V lost 7 bases and J lost 1, with 11 bases in between. The CDR3 is CASNEGLSNQPQHF. CDR3 nucleotides: TGTGCCAGTAACGAGGGGTTAAGCAATCAGCCCCAGCATTTT.

CDR3 bases: TGTGCCAGCAGTTCCCCAGCGACTAATGAAAAACTGTTTTTT. This encodes CASSSPATNEKLFF. J is TRBJ1-4 and V is TRBV28, with D hard to call. This CDR3 is built from 14 residues. Germline assignment: CDR1 MDHEN and CDR2 SYDVKM. V gave up 4 bases and J gave up 2 bases, with 8 bases separating them. Based on the CDR3 plus reference TRBV28 and TRBJ1-4, the full variable domain is DVKVTQSSRYLVKRTGEKVFLECVQDMDHENMFWYRQDPGLGLRLIYFSYDVKMKEKGDIPEGYSVSREKKERFSLILESASTNQTSMYLCASSSPATNEKLFFGSGTQLSVL.

The chain recombines TRBV5-1 with TRBJ1-5, with TRBD1 identical over 9 bases. This CDR3 comprises 19 residues. Germline values: CDR1 SGHRS, CDR2 YFSETQ. Trimming cost V 2 bases and J 0 bases; bases outside gene matches: 12. CDR3 bases: TGCGCCAGCAGCTTTTTTAGGGACAGGGACCCTTATAGCAATCAGCCCCAGCATTTT. This sequence encodes CASSFFRDRDPYSNQPQHF.

The J gene is TRBJ2-5, the V gene TRBV5-1; 7 bases fit TRBD2. This CDR3 spans 14 amino acids. V shed 4 bases, J shed 2 bases, and the junction held 5 bases outside the gene matches. CDR1 SGHRS and CDR2 YFSETQ come from the germline V gene. The CDR3 nucleotides read TGCGCCAGCAGCCTGGAGCGGGAACAAGAGACCCAGTACTTC. It encodes CASSLEREQETQYF.

This clone was seen just once. J is TRBJ2-5 and V is TRBV4-3, with 8 nucleotides matching TRBD2. CDR3 length equals 15 residues. The J segment lost 4 bases and the V segment lost 4 bases, leaving 8 bases of the junction unmatched. Germline CDR1 reads LGHNA; CDR2 reads YSLEER. The CDR3 here is CASSPIGGARETQYF. The CDR3 coding sequence is TGCGCCAGCAGCCCAATCGGGGGGGCCCGAGAGACCCAGTACTTC.

The chain combines TRBV4-3 with TRBJ1-2; 7 bases align to TRBD1. With 1 base clipped from V and 7 bases from J, the junction kept 9 bases outside the gene matches. CDR1 LGHNA and CDR2 YSLEER come from the germline V gene. The CDR3 is 15 amino acids. The CDR3 loop reads CASSQVPATGSGYTF. CDR3 coding DNA: TGCGCCAGCAGCCAAGTTCCAGCGACAGGGTCTGGCTACACCTTC.

The chain combines TRBV27 with TRBJ2-7; 9 bases fit TRBD2. CDR1 MNHEY and CDR2 SMNVEV come from the germline V gene (reference sequence). The CDR3 spans 15 residues. V was pared by 1 base and J by 0 bases, with 1 base of the junction left unmatched. The CDR3 spells CASSLLAGASYEQYF. Written as DNA, the CDR3 is TGTGCCAGCAGTTTATTAGCGGGGGCCTCCTACGAGCAGTACTTC.

This chain joins TRBV15 and TRBJ1-1; D unresolved. CDR3 length: 14 residues. CDR1 and CDR2 from the germline V gene are LNHNV and YYDKDF (reference sequence). The V gene lost 5 bases and the J gene lost 0 bases, with 10 bases spanning the gap. The CDR3 loop reads CATSQTAMNTEAFF. The CDR3 DNA follows: TGTGCCACCAGCCAGACCGCAATGAACACTGAAGCTTTCTTT.

The CDR3: CASSLFGGGAGETQYF. Written as DNA, the CDR3 is TGTGCCAGCAGCTTATTCGGCGGGGGGGCAGGAGAGACCCAGTACTTC. This rearrangement joins TRBV7-2 to TRBJ2-5; 9 nucleotides line up with TRBD2. V was pared by 2 bases and J by 4 bases, with 8 bases of the junction left unmatched. This CDR3 is built from 16 residues. CDR1 is SGHTA, CDR2 FQGNSA, per germline. Drawing the rest from reference TRBV7-2 and TRBJ2-5, the complete variable domain is GAGVSQSPSNKVTEKGKDVELRCDPISGHTALYWYRQSLGQGLEFLIYFQGNSAPDKSGLPSDRFSAERTGGSVSTLTIQRTQQEDSAVYLCASSLFGGGAGETQYFGPGTRLLVL.

The CDR3, as DNA: TGTGCCAGCAGCGCGACGACAGGGGGCACTTCCTCCTATGGCTACACCTTC. Protein product: CASSATTGGTSSYGYTF. The chain recombines TRBV5-6 with TRBJ1-2, with 10 bases fitting TRBD1. This CDR3 has 17 amino acids. Germline loops: CDR1 SGHDT, CDR2 YYEEEE. V shed 4 bases, J shed 4 bases, and the junction held 13 bases outside the gene matches.

DNA for the CDR3: TGTGCCAGCAGTTTCACCAGAGATACGCAGTATTTT. The encoded protein is CASSFTRDTQYF. The chain recombines TRBV7-8 with TRBJ2-3; unclear D gene. CDR1 SGHVS and CDR2 FQNEAQ come from the germline V gene. Between the trimmed V and J ends, which lost 6 bases and 5 bases, there was a span of 9 bases. The CDR3 is 12 amino acids.

The chain has TRBV6-4 and TRBJ2-3, with TRBD2 matching 8 bases. This CDR3 spans 15 amino acids. V shed 0 bases and J 1 base; nucleotides not matched to a gene: 0. Looked up from germline, CDR1 is MRHNA and CDR2 is SNTAGT. CDR3 coding DNA: TGTGCCAGCAGTGACTCTAGCGGGGGCACAGATACGCAGTATTTT. This codes for CASSDSSGGTDTQYF.

V gene TRBV2 combines with J gene TRBJ2-6; TRBD1 aligns across 9 bases. J was trimmed by 1 base and V by 8 bases; bases with no gene match: 9. The CDR3 extends over 17 amino acids. Germline lookup yields CDR1 SNHLY and CDR2 FYNNEI. CDR3 protein: CASLGAQGASGANVLTF. The CDR3 DNA reads as TGTGCCAGCTTGGGGGCACAGGGGGCGTCTGGGGCCAACGTCCTGACTTTC.

The rearrangement uses TRBV25-1 and TRBJ1-2; 10 bases align to TRBD1. Germline loops: CDR1 MGHDK, CDR2 SYGVNS. The length of the CDR3 is 15 residues. Trimming removed 1 base from V and 7 bases from J; junction bases left unmatched: 6. The DNA for the CDR3 is TGTGCCAGCAGTGAATCGGACAGGGGGTCCCCTGGCTACACCTTC. Protein product: CASSESDRGSPGYTF.

The CDR3 DNA is TGTGCCAGCAGCCCTCGGGCGAACACTGAAGCTTTCTTT. Translated, it gives CASSPRANTEAFF. The chain couples TRBV6-1 to TRBJ1-1; the D is unclear. The germline gives CDR1 MNHNS, CDR2 SASEGT. V lost 6 bases and J 1 base, leaving 9 bases between the germline ends. The CDR3 loop spans 13 amino acids.

This clone was counted only a few times. V and J are TRBV11-2 and TRBJ2-5; D is unclear. V was cut by 6 bases and J by 4 bases, with 9 bases left in between. CDR1 is SGHAT and CDR2 is FQNNGV in the germline V gene. The CDR3 is made up of 12 amino acids. CDR3 sequence: CASSPRRETQYF. The DNA for the CDR3 is TGTGCCAGCAGTCCTAGGCGAGAGACCCAGTACTTC.

This chain connects TRBV2 to TRBJ2-3; D is undetermined. V lost 7 bases and J 3 bases, leaving 11 bases between the germline ends. Germline lookup yields CDR1 SNHLY and CDR2 FYNNEI. The length of the CDR3 is 13 residues. The CDR3 spells CASMDDATDTQYF. In nucleotides, the CDR3 is TGTGCCAGCATGGACGACGCGACAGATACGCAGTATTTT.

This clone occurred a few times. The chain combines TRBV6-5 with TRBJ2-5; D may correspond to TRBD1 or TRBD2 (6 bases each). This CDR3 is 14 amino acids long. Trimming left V 6 bases short and J 5 bases short, with 16 bases between. Germline lookup yields CDR1 MNHEY and CDR2 SVGAGI. CDR3 in amino acids: CASRPTTGGETQYF. DNA of the CDR3: TGTGCCAGCAGGCCTACGACAGGAGGGGAGACCCAGTACTTC.

This chain joins TRBV9 and TRBJ2-5; D not resolved. This CDR3 has 12 amino acids. CDR1 is SGDLS and CDR2 is YYNGEE in the germline V gene. The ends were cut back, 0 bases at V and 7 bases at J, with 7 bases in the middle. The CDR3 sequence: CASSVELGTQYF. CDR3 in DNA: TGTGCCAGCAGCGTAGAGCTCGGGACCCAGTACTTC. The full variable domain, completed using reference TRBV9 and TRBJ2-5, is DSGVTQTPKHLITATGQRVTLRCSPRSGDLSVYWYQQSLDQGLQFLIQYYNGEERAKGNILERFSAQQFPDLHSELNLSSLELGDSALYFCASSVELGTQYFGPGTRLLVL.